This TCR beta chain was obtained from a study of tumor-infiltrating lymphocytes in glioblastoma multiforme. Overall study results and limits: Just one glioblastoma patient contributed to the TCR-mutation comparison.

The length of the CDR3 is 14 residues. Trimming took 3 bases from V and 0 from J, leaving 7 bases between them. The germline V gene encodes CDR1 MRHNA and CDR2 SNTAGT. Concerning this clonotype: Its antigen is not known.

Multiple V-beta primers and a C-beta primer amplified TCRB from RNA. These TCRB libraries lack any described unique molecular identifiers. TCRdb reanalysed the multiplex PCR reads using MiXCR and keeps one entry per CDR3 protein. The table includes around 15,000 distinct CDR3 sequences, over 65% detected once. Sequencing input: brain tumor tissue. The sequence came from a male donor with glioblastoma. The rearrangement joins TRBV6-4 to TRBJ2-3; no reliable D call. The CDR3 nucleotides are TGTGCCAGCAGTGAGTGGCAGAGCACAGATACGCAGTATTTT. Amino acids: CASSEWQSTDTQYF.